The clone carrying this T cell receptor beta chain was seen only a few times. The antigen remains undetermined. The data are from a study of beta chain features in type 1 diabetes. Study as a whole: All of the samples together had around 110,000,000 sorted cells examined. General observations from the study: Researchers reported that naive, central memory and Treg TCRB repertoires appeared more similar in patients than in healthy donors. VDJ junctions from type 1 diabetes patients carried fewer insertions and larger deletions.

Blood was collected once per donor into heparin, averaging around 120 mL. The germline V gene has CDR1 SGHVS and CDR2 FNYEAQ. V dropped 1 base and J dropped 6 bases, with 16 bases sitting between them. This CDR3 contains 16 residues. The entirety of the isolated RNA underwent reverse transcription, so expressed TCRB transcripts were sequenced. Profiled with immunoSEQ multiplex PCR; TCRdb holds only in-frame clones, not every one. The sample has around 340,000 clones, 6.5% to 10% seen once. Source material: central memory CD4+ T cells from blood. The gene calls are TRBV7-6 and TRBJ2-4; no definite D call. The receptor was derived from a woman younger than 30 in good health. CDR3 DNA: TGTGCCAGCAGCTTAGACTATAGAAAGGGTCCAAACATTCAGTACTTC. The encoded protein is CASSLDYRKGPNIQYF.